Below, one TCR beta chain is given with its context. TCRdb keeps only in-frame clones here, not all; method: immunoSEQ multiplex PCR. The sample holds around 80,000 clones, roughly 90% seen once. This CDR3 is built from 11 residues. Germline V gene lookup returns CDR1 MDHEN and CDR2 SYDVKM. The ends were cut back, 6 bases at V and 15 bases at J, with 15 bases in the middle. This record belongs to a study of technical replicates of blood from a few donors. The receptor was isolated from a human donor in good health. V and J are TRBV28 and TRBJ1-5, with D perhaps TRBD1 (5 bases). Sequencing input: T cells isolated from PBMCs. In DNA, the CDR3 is TGTGCCAGCAGCTCCACCGGACAAGGGCATTTT. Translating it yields CASSSTGQGHF.